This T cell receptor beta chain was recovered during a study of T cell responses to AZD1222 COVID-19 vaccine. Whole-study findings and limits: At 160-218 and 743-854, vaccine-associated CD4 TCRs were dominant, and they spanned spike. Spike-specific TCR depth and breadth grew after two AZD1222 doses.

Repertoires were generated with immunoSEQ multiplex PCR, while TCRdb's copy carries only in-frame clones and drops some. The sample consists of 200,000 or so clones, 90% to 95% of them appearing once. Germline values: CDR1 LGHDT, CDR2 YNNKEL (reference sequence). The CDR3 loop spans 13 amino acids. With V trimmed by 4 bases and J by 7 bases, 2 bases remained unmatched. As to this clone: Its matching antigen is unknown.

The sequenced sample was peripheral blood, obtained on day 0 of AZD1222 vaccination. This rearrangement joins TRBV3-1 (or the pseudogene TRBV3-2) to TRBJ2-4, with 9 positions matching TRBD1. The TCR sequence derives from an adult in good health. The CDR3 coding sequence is TGTGCCAGCAGCCCAGGACAGGGGAACATTCAGTACTTC. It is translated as CASSPGQGNIQYF.